This T cell receptor (beta chain) derives from a study of tumour-infiltrating T cells in Burkitt lymphoma. Data came from immunoSEQ multiplex PCR; TCRdb stores just in-frame clones and leaves some out. The sample contains about 14,000 clones, 30% of which appear only once. Trimming at V came to 4 bases and at J to 5 bases, leaving 15 bases not matched to a gene. Germline CDR1 reads SGHVS; CDR2 reads FQNEAQ. The CDR3 runs 17 residues. Sequenced input: tumor tissue. The origin of this receptor is a human donor with diffuse large B-cell lymphoma. This sequence joins TRBV7-8 and TRBJ2-5; the match to TRBD1 covers 8 bases. This CDR3 is CASSYRGQGIFLETQYF. In DNA form, the CDR3 reads TGTGCCAGCAGCTATCGAGGACAGGGAATTTTTTTGGAGACCCAGTACTTC.